This T cell receptor (beta chain) was captured by sequencing in a study of T cell responses to AZD1222 COVID-19 vaccine. As for this clone: Its target is unknown.

The protocol was immunoSEQ multiplex PCR, while the TCRdb copy is restricted to in-frame clones and leaves out a portion. The table has tens of thousands of clones, over 75% seen once. CDR1 and CDR2 from the germline V gene are SGHRS and YFSETQ. The CDR3 totals 14 residues. V lost 4 bases and J lost 7; bases outside the gene matches: 8. Study-wide results and limits: Regions left unmutated in variants are reportedly the target of nearly half of spike-specific TCRs. Recipients of two AZD1222 doses showed rising Spike-specific TCR breadth and depth.

The chain recombines TRBV5-1 with TRBJ1-2; 9 bases align to TRBD1. This sequence was found in an adult in good health. The specimen was peripheral blood, collected on day 0 of AZD1222 vaccination. The CDR3 nucleotides read TGCGCCAGCAGCGGCGGACAGGGGCATGTTGGCTACACCTTC. It specifies CASSGGQGHVGYTF.